This entry concerns a single TCR beta chain. What it binds is not known. The germline V gene encodes CDR1 SGHRS and CDR2 YFSETQ. This CDR3 is built from 14 residues. V was trimmed by 0 bases and J by 5 bases, leaving 11 bases between them. The data are from a study of identical twins. Study results and limitations: Invariant MAIT and iNKT cells may have partly biased zero-insertion analyses. Sharing of beta out-of-frame sequences by twins showed a weaker excess. Recombination models fit unrelated individuals' TCR alpha sharing but underestimated twins'.

TCRdb analysed the 5' RACE reads with MiXCR anew, one entry per CDR3 protein. The sample includes a few hundred thousand distinct CDR3 sequences, about a fifth of them seen just once. The source of this sequence is a man in his fifties or sixties in good health. This sequence joins TRBV5-1 and TRBJ2-5; the D gene could be TRBD1 or TRBD2 (6 bases each). The material sequenced was naive T cells sorted from blood. The CDR3 sequence: CASSLVGGIETQYF. The CDR3 nucleotides are TGCGCCAGCAGCTTGGTGGGGGGCATTGAGACCCAGTACTTC. The entire variable domain, with the rest obtained from reference TRBV5-1 and TRBJ2-5, is as follows: KAGVTQTPRYLIKTRGQQVTLSCSPISGHRSVSWYQQTPGQGLQFLFEYFSETQRNKGNFPGRFSGRQFSNSRSEMNVSTLELGDSALYLCASSLVGGIETQYFGPGTRLLVL.